These 10 T cell receptor beta chains were sequenced from one sample in a study of shared clonotypes between healthy human individuals. Naive CD8 cells lacked CD45RO, underwent positive selection for CCR7 and left out terminally differentiated effector memory CD45RA+ cells. Data came from immunoSEQ multiplex PCR; TCRdb stores just in-frame clones and leaves some out. Among some 1,900,000 clones listed, roughly 94% were seen once. Sequencing used naive CD8+ T cells sorted from blood. Receptors originate from a man aged 18 to 35 in good health.

V gene TRBV9 combines with J gene TRBJ1-2; D unresolved. This CDR3 is built from 14 residues. Per germline, CDR1 SGDLS and CDR2 YYNGEE. Trimming shortened V by 4 bases and J by 4 bases, and 14 bases separated the two germline ends. The CDR3 bases are TGTGCCAGCAGCACAAATCAGGCCTCCTATGGCTACACCTTC. Protein product: CASSTNQASYGYTF.

This chain joins TRBV27 and TRBJ2-5; 10 bases line up with TRBD1. The CDR3 is made up of 15 amino acids. V dropped 2 bases and J dropped 4; count of bases not matched to a gene: 4. Germline lookup yields CDR1 MNHEY and CDR2 SMNVEV (reference sequence). CDR3 sequence: CASSLDRGHVETQYF. The CDR3 DNA follows: TGTGCCAGCAGTTTAGACAGGGGGCACGTAGAGACCCAGTACTTC.

About this clone: Other DNA sequences in the sample encode the same CDR3. The V call is TRBV9, the J call TRBJ2-3, with D unresolved. Trimming left V 0 bases short and J 5 bases short, with 10 bases between. The germline gives CDR1 SGDLS, CDR2 YYNGEE. CDR3 size: 14 residues. The CDR3 DNA sequence: TGTGCCAGCAGCGTAGGCGGAGTCGGAGATACGCAGTATTTT. It codes for CASSVGGVGDTQYF.

This clone came up a few times. The chain combines TRBV6-5 with TRBJ1-1; D gene unclear. The germline V gene has CDR1 MNHEY and CDR2 SVGAGI. The CDR3 has 12 residues. Trimming removed 6 bases from V and 7 bases from J, with 12 bases in between. CDR3: CASRDWTDEAFF. CDR3 DNA: TGTGCCAGCAGAGACTGGACGGATGAAGCTTTCTTT.

This clone came up once. V and J are TRBV20-1 and TRBJ1-1, with a tentative D call TRBD1 (5 bases). Germline lookup yields CDR1 DFQATT and CDR2 SNEGSKA (reference sequence). The CDR3 covers 11 residues. Between the trimmed V and J ends, which lost 4 bases and 5 bases, there was a span of 8 bases. CDR3 DNA sequence: TGCAGTGCTATGGGGGTTACTGAAGCTTTCTTT. As protein: CSAMGVTEAFF.

The J gene is TRBJ2-6, the V gene TRBV7-9; D may be TRBD1 (5 bases). Per the germline V gene, CDR1 is SEHNR and CDR2 is FQNEAQ (reference sequence). V was trimmed by 3 bases and J by 1 base, leaving 16 bases between them. CDR3 length: 18 amino acids. This CDR3 is CASSFSDSSRSGANVLTF. DNA for the CDR3: TGTGCCAGCAGCTTTTCTGACAGCTCGCGATCTGGGGCCAACGTCCTGACTTTC. Full variable domain (outside the CDR3, taken from reference TRBV7-9 and TRBJ2-6): DTGVSQNPRHKITKRGQNVTFRCDPISEHNRLYWYRQTLGQGPEFLTYFQNEAQLEKSRLLSDRFSAERPKGSFSTLEIQRTEQGDSAMYLCASSFSDSSRSGANVLTFGAGSRLTVL.

This clone has only one observation. This sequence joins TRBV13 and TRBJ2-7; TRBD2 matches at 7 bases. After removal of 0 bases from V and 5 bases from J, the junction contained 4 bases not matched to a gene. Per the germline V gene, CDR1 is PRHDT and CDR2 is FYEKMQ (reference sequence). The CDR3 extends over 14 amino acids. This CDR3 reads CASSLGLASHEQYF. The CDR3 nucleotides are TGTGCCAGCAGCTTAGGACTAGCGTCGCACGAGCAGTACTTC.

This clone was picked up one time. The V and J genes are TRBV7-9 and TRBJ2-5; 10 nucleotides agree with TRBD2. The CDR3 covers 16 residues. The V segment lost 2 bases and the J segment 5 bases; nucleotides outside the gene matches: 8. Germline CDR1 reads SEHNR; CDR2 reads FQNEAQ (reference sequence). CDR3 DNA: TGTGCCAGCAGCTTACTAGCGGGAGAATCTCGGGAGACCCAGTACTTC. It encodes CASSLLAGESRETQYF.

The chain couples TRBV10-1 to TRBJ2-5, with D unresolved. The V gene lost 8 bases and the J gene lost 4 bases, with 5 bases spanning the gap. Looked up from germline, CDR1 is WNHNN and CDR2 is SYGVQD (reference sequence). CDR3 size: 10 residues. CDR3 region: CASDVETQYF. The CDR3 region has the DNA TGCGCCAGCGACGTAGAGACCCAGTACTTC.

The V call is TRBV4-1, the J call TRBJ1-5; D perhaps matches TRBD1 (6 bases). V dropped 3 bases and J dropped 4 bases, with 16 bases sitting between them. CDR3 length equals 16 residues. Germline V CDR1 and CDR2: MGHRA, YSYEKL. The CDR3 reads CASSQEQGLKNQPQHF. DNA of the CDR3: TGCGCCAGCAGCCAGGAACAGGGATTGAAGAATCAGCCCCAGCATTTT.